This T cell receptor (beta chain) was recorded in a study of somatic mutations in cytotoxic T cells in rheumatoid arthritis. General observations from the study: More than 20% of CD8+ cells belonged to the largest clone in about an eighth of the 65 patients.

Looked up from germline, CDR1 is MGHRA and CDR2 is YSYEKL. The junction had 8 bases not matched to a gene; V was cut back by 3 bases and J by 4 bases. The CDR3 loop spans 16 amino acids. Points on this clone: Its antigen is not known.

Assay: immunoSEQ multiplex PCR; the TCRdb copy retains only in-frame clones and omits some. The data hold about 16,000 clones, with approximately 77% observed a single time. The specimen was CD8+ T cells sorted from blood. The TCR comes from an adult with rheumatoid arthritis. This chain connects TRBV4-1 to TRBJ2-1, with TRBD2 matching over 8 bases. The CDR3, as DNA: TGCGCCAGCAGCCAGGTAACCGGGACTAGTTACAATGAGCAGTTCTTC. Its translation is CASSQVTGTSYNEQFF.